Listed below are T cell receptor beta chains from one sample, sequenced in a study of blood T cell repertoires in COVID-19. Repertoires were generated with immunoSEQ multiplex PCR, while TCRdb's copy carries only in-frame clones and drops some. Here the sample spans over 100,000 clones, roughly 90% being singletons. The sequenced material came from peripheral blood. These receptors all stem from a human donor with acute or convalescent COVID-19. The donor label of this sample is uncertain. The CDR3 runs from the conserved cysteine through the conserved F or W. The D gene is left open where the match is weak.

D gene	J gene	V gene	CDR3 DNA	CDR3 protein
.	TRBJ1-4	TRBV10-3	TGTGCCATCAGTGAAGACAGTAATGAAAAACTGTTTTTT	CAISEDSNEKLFF
.	TRBJ1-2	TRBV29-1	TGCAGCGCCGGATCAGGGAACTATGGCTACACCTTC	CSAGSGNYGYTF
.	TRBJ1-2	TRBV6-1	TGTGCCAGCAGTGAACAGTACTATGGCTACACCTTC	CASSEQYYGYTF
TRBD1	TRBJ1-2	TRBV28	TGTGCCGTCACGGGAGGGACAGGGGGCCCCTATGGCTACACCTTC	CAVTGGTGGPYGYTF
TRBD1	TRBJ1-1	TRBV7-9	TGTGCCAGCAGTACCCCGGGACAGCCTAACACTGAAGCTTTCTTT	CASSTPGQPNTEAFF
.	TRBJ1-1	TRBV28	TGTGCCAGCAGTCGATCAGTGAACACTGAAGCTTTCTTT	CASSRSVNTEAFF
TRBD1	TRBJ1-2	TRBV28	TGTGCCAGCAGTACCGGGACAGGGGTTTATGGCTACACCTTC	CASSTGTGVYGYTF
.	TRBJ2-2	TRBV11-2	TGTGCCAGCAGCCTACTTCTCCCCGGGGAGCTGTTTTTT	CASSLLLPGELFF
.	TRBJ1-2	TRBV12-3/TRBV12-4	TGTGCCAGCAGCTACGGGGAGGCCTATGGCTACACCTTC	CASSYGEAYGYTF
.	TRBJ1-5	TRBV6-2/TRBV6-3	TGTGCCAGCAGTTACTCACGAGGGCTTCAGCCCCAGCATTTT	CASSYSRGLQPQHF
.	TRBJ1-1	TRBV4-2	TGTGCCAGCAGCCAACGCCGGACAGTCTCAAACACTGAAGCTTTCTTT	CASSQRRTVSNTEAFF
TRBD1	TRBJ2-6	TRBV11-1	TGTGCCACCTCCAGGGGGTCTGGGGCCAACGTCCTGACTTTC	CATSRGSGANVLTF
TRBD2	TRBJ2-1	TRBV30	TGTGCCTGGACCAAAGGGACTAGCGGGTACAATGAGCAGTTCTTC	CAWTKGTSGYNEQFF
.	TRBJ2-3	TRBV15	TGTGCCACCAGCAGAGACAGGGCGAGCACAGATACGCAGTATTTT	CATSRDRASTDTQYF
.	TRBJ2-1	TRBV3-1/TRBV3-2	TGTGCCAGCAGCCTCCAGAACAATGAGCAGTTCTTC	CASSLQNNEQFF